This TCR beta chain was observed in a study of control samples from healthy donors and cancer patients. TCRdb keeps only in-frame clones here, not all; method: immunoSEQ multiplex PCR. The sample has about 86,000 clones; roughly 89% are singletons. This CDR3 is built from 16 residues. The germline gives CDR1 SGHNT, CDR2 YENEEA. V was shortened by 3 bases and J by 1 base, with 13 bases between the two germline ends. The sequenced sample consisted of PBMCs. This sequence joins TRBV11-3 and TRBJ2-4, with D perhaps TRBD1 or TRBD2 (5 bases each). This clonotype was sampled from a woman aged 50 to 65 with colorectal cancer. CDR3 amino acids: CASSFRGRGAKNIQYF. The CDR3 DNA follows: TGTGCCAGCAGCTTTAGGGGTCGAGGGGCCAAAAACATTCAGTACTTC.